A selection of T cell receptor beta chains follows, all from one sample in a study of T cell responses to AZD1222 COVID-19 vaccine. Generated by immunoSEQ multiplex PCR, the TCRdb table keeps only in-frame clones and is missing some. The sample includes approximately 110,000 clones, around 93% seen only once; the top ten take about 7.7%. Sequences were derived from peripheral blood, sampled 28 days after the second AZD1222 dose. The receptors stem from an adult who received the AZD1222 COVID-19 vaccine. Both conserved end residues are part of each CDR3. The D gene is left open where the match is weak. Clone size is given for some rows only: seen once, a few or many times, or a class if the clone is expanded.

TRBJ1-4 | NA | NA | TRBV5-1 | TGCGCCAGCAGCTTGTCATTCCAGGGCGGCGTCGAAAAACTGTTTTTT | CASSLSFQGGVEKLFF
TRBJ1-3 | NA | NA | TRBV6-1 | TGTGCCAGCAGTGAGGGGGCCCTCTCTGGAAACACCATATATTTT | CASSEGALSGNTIYF
TRBJ2-3 | NA | NA | TRBV2 | TGTGCCAGCCTTATGACGGATACGCAGTATTTT | CASLMTDTQYF
TRBJ1-2 | NA | NA | TRBV11-2 | TGTGCCAGCAGCCACTTTACCGGGACAAAGTACGGTGGCTACACCTTC | CASSHFTGTKYGGYTF
TRBJ1-5 | NA | NA | TRBV6-5 | TGTGCCAGCAGGCACCAAGACAATCAGCCCCAGCATTTT | CASRHQDNQPQHF
TRBJ1-5 | NA | NA | TRBV7-9 | TGTGCCAGCAGTAGGGGAGGAAGTCAGCCCCAGCATTTT | CASSRGGSQPQHF
TRBJ2-7 | NA | NA | TRBV7-8 | TGTGCCAGCAGCCCTCAGCAGGGGCATAACGAGCAGTACTTC | CASSPQQGHNEQYF
TRBJ2-1 | NA | TRBD2 | TRBV27 | TGTGCCAGCAGAATCCGACTAGCGGGGAACAATGAGCAGTTCTTC | CASRIRLAGNNEQFF
TRBJ1-2 | NA | NA | TRBV3-1/TRBV3-2 | TGTGCCAGCAGCCAATCGTTTGATGGCTACACCTTC | CASSQSFDGYTF
TRBJ2-7 | NA | NA | TRBV11-2 | TGTGCCAGCAGCTTAAGTACTGGCCAACTATACGAGCAGTACTTC | CASSLSTGQLYEQYF
TRBJ2-7 | NA | NA | TRBV7-2 | TGTGCCAGCAGCTTGACTGATACCGCGTATTACGAGCAGTACTTC | CASSLTDTAYYEQYF
TRBJ1-5 | NA | NA | TRBV6-5 | TGTGCCACTCGCAAGAGGACGGGACAATCGCCCCAGCATTTT | CATRKRTGQSPQHF
TRBJ1-1 | NA | NA | TRBV28 | TGTGTAAGCAGTCGGAAAACTGAAGCTTTCTTT | CVSSRKTEAFF
TRBJ1-6 | NA | NA | TRBV5-1 | TGCGCCAGCAGCTTGGAGGGGACCGAAAATTCACCCCTCCACTTT | CASSLEGTENSPLHF
TRBJ2-3 | NA | TRBD1 | TRBV27 | TGTGCCAGCAGTTTATCAACCGGGACAGCCGGCACAGATACGCAGTATTTT | CASSLSTGTAGTDTQYF
TRBJ2-7 | NA | NA | TRBV6-5 | TGTGCCAGCAGTAACTCCCCGACAGGAAACTACGAGCAGTACTTC | CASSNSPTGNYEQYF
TRBJ1-4 | NA | TRBD1 | TRBV28 | TGTGCCAGCACCGGCCGGGACAGGGGTGATGAAAAACTGTTTTTT | CASTGRDRGDEKLFF
TRBJ1-2 | NA | NA | TRBV6-5 | TGTGCCAGCAGTTACGGGGGAGGCAGTAGGGCCTATGGCTACACCTTC | CASSYGGGSRAYGYTF
TRBJ2-1 | NA | NA | TRBV6-5 | TGTGCCAGCCTAGCCCCCGGGACGCAGTACGATGAGCAGTTCTTC | CASLAPGTQYDEQFF
TRBJ1-2 | NA | TRBD1 | TRBV28 | TGTGCCAGCAGCTTACGGGCAGGGGGCGTTGATGGCTACACCTTC | CASSLRAGGVDGYTF
TRBJ2-1 | NA | NA | TRBV11-2 | TGTGCCAGCGTCACTAGCCCCTACAATGAGCAGTTCTTC | CASVTSPYNEQFF
TRBJ2-7 | once | NA | TRBV6-5 | TGTGCCAGCAGCCCGACAGTAACCTACGAGCAGTACTTC | CASSPTVTYEQYF
TRBJ2-5 | few | NA | TRBV28 | TGTGCCAGCAGAGGATTACGGGAGATTGGACAAGAGACCCAGTACTTC | CASRGLREIGQETQYF
TRBJ2-2 | NA | NA | TRBV19 | TGTGCCAGTACAGGAGAGAGGGGGAACACCGGGGAGCTGTTTTTT | CASTGERGNTGELFF
TRBJ1-2 | NA | TRBD1 | TRBV5-1 | TGCGCCAGCAGCTCGGACAGGCTAAGCTACACCTTC | CASSSDRLSYTF
TRBJ1-2 | NA | TRBD1 | TRBV6-5 | TGTGCCAGCAGTTACCGACGGACAGGGCCAAACTATGGCTACACCTTC | CASSYRRTGPNYGYTF
TRBJ1-5 | NA | NA | TRBV18 | TGTGCCAGCTCACCACCACAGGGTTTGAGCAATCAGCCCCAGCATTTT | CASSPPQGLSNQPQHF
TRBJ1-6 | NA | TRBD1 | TRBV2 | TGTGCCAGCAGGGGACAGGGAAATTCACCCCTCCACTTT | CASRGQGNSPLHF
TRBJ1-4 | NA | TRBD1 | TRBV5-1 | TGCGCCAGCAGCTTGGGGACAGGGGGCAAAGAAAAACTGTTTTTT | CASSLGTGGKEKLFF
TRBJ1-1 | NA | NA | TRBV6-5 | TGTGCCAGCAGGACAACAGGATCGAGGACTGAAGCTTTCTTT | CASRTTGSRTEAFF
TRBJ2-5 | NA | TRBD1 | TRBV10-1 | TGCGCCAGCAGTGAGTTCATAGGGGGCAGGGAGACCCAGTACTTC | CASSEFIGGRETQYF
TRBJ2-3 | NA | TRBD1 | TRBV2 | TGTGCCAGCAGTGAACAGGACAGGGGGCGTGTGTGGGATACGCAGTATTTT | CASSEQDRGRVWDTQYF
TRBJ1-1 | NA | NA | TRBV4-1 | TGCGCCAGCAGCCAAGATCCAGTCTCTGAAGCTTTCTTT | CASSQDPVSEAFF
TRBJ1-3 | NA | NA | TRBV3-1/TRBV3-2 | TGTGCCAGCAGCCAGAGCTCTGGAAACACCATATATTTT | CASSQSSGNTIYF
TRBJ1-3 | NA | NA | TRBV15 | TGTGCCACCAGCACCGACAGATTAGCTGGAAACACCATATATTTT | CATSTDRLAGNTIYF
TRBJ2-1 | NA | TRBD2 | TRBV29-1 | TGCAGCGTTATCCCTAGCGGGAGGGGGGTTGAGCAGTTCTTC | CSVIPSGRGVEQFF
TRBJ2-7 | NA | NA | TRBV3-1/TRBV3-2 | TGTGCCAGCAGCCAAGGGTACGAGCAGTACTTC | CASSQGYEQYF
TRBJ1-1 | NA | NA | TRBV3-1/TRBV3-2 | TGTGCCAGCCTTTCCAGGGGTTCCAACACTGAAGCTTTCTTT | CASLSRGSNTEAFF
TRBJ2-7 | NA | TRBD2 | TRBV27 | TGTGCCAGCAGTTTGGGGATAGCGGGTGTGGAGCAGTACTTC | CASSLGIAGVEQYF
TRBJ2-1 | NA | NA | TRBV21-1 | TGTGCCAGCAGCGTAGACAATGAGCAGTTCTTC | CASSVDNEQFF
TRBJ2-7 | NA | NA | TRBV3-1/TRBV3-2 | TGTGCCAGCAGCCATCCGACGGAAAGCTCCTACGAGCAGTACTTC | CASSHPTESSYEQYF